This T cell receptor (beta chain) was obtained from a study of cytomegalovirus exposure and HLA in healthy donors. Study-level results: Most sequenced TCRs were rare (though some public TCRs occurred in many donors). A few CMV-associated chains were confirmed in vitro to be specific for CMV antigens. Reported performance of the classifier showed diagnosis of cytomegalovirus status with high specificity and sensitivity.

J lost 1 base, V lost 5 bases, and 16 bases had no gene match. Germline values: CDR1 SNHLY, CDR2 FYNNEI. This CDR3 region has 19 residues. Donors came from a validation cohort of 95 to 150 subjects, distinct from the first 666-subject cohort. Generated by immunoSEQ multiplex PCR, the TCRdb table keeps only in-frame clones and is missing some. Of some 240,000 clones in the sample, around nine tenths were seen once. This clone has only one observation. Its matching antigen is unknown. This sequence joins TRBV2 and TRBJ1-5; 8 bases map to TRBD1. The sample consisted of PBMCs. This sequence originates from a young woman in good health and CMV-seropositive. In DNA, the CDR3 is TGTGCCAGCAGTACTTACGGACAGGGCGGTTTAGTGAGCAATCAGCCCCAGCATTTT. Its protein is CASSTYGQGGLVSNQPQHF.